These 32 T cell receptor beta chains share one sample of origin, sequenced in a study of CD8 T cells in ankylosing spondylitis. TCRdb ran MiXCR on the 5' RACE reads and lists one entry per CDR3 protein. The sample lists more than 200,000 distinct CDR3 sequences; under 30% were seen once. The sample consisted of blood, either unsorted or a sorted T cell fraction (not recorded which). All receptors come from a male donor with ankylosing spondylitis or in good health (not recorded which).

J is TRBJ2-3 and V is TRBV6-5, with 7 bases aligning to TRBD2. The germline CDR1 and CDR2 sequences are MNHEY and SVGAGI. The CDR3 loop spans 15 amino acids. V lost 4 bases to trimming and J lost 3 bases; unmatched junction nucleotides: 7. CDR3 sequence (DNA): TGTGCCAGCAGTTCGGCGGGGCGGGGGACAGATACGCAGTATTTT. As protein: CASSSAGRGTDTQYF.

The V call is TRBV20-1, the J call TRBJ2-5; TRBD1 matches at 8 bases. The CDR3 consists of 12 residues. The germline CDR1 and CDR2 sequences are DFQATT and SNEGSKA (reference sequence). Trimming at V came to 5 bases and at J to 3 bases, leaving 2 bases not matched to a gene. CDR3 protein: CSALTGEETQYF. In nucleotides, the CDR3 is TGCAGTGCTCTGACAGGGGAAGAGACCCAGTACTTC.

V gene TRBV6-1 combines with J gene TRBJ1-5; no reliable D call. Trimming removed 5 bases from V and 6 bases from J, with 11 bases in between. From germline, CDR1 is MNHNS and CDR2 SASEGT. This CDR3 has 13 amino acids. The CDR3 DNA reads as TGTGCCAGCAGTCCACGAGTGTCTCAGCCCCAGCATTTT. Encoded protein: CASSPRVSQPQHF.

The table lists this clonotype with a few counts. This chain's CDR3 is CSVEGGPAGTEAFF. In nucleotides, the CDR3 is TGCAGCGTTGAAGGGGGACCGGCGGGCACTGAAGCTTTCTTT. V gene TRBV29-1 combines with J gene TRBJ1-1; D might be TRBD1 (5 bases). V was trimmed by 1 base and J by 4 bases, leaving 13 bases between them. Germline CDR1 is SQVTM and CDR2 is ANQGSEA. CDR3 length: 14 amino acids.

The rearrangement links TRBV29-1 to TRBJ2-2; D is ambiguous. V lost 5 bases to trimming and J lost 6 bases, with 10 bases between them. The CDR3 length is 12 residues. Per germline, CDR1 SQVTM and CDR2 ANQGSEA. The CDR3 loop is CSVLGLAGELFF. CDR3 coding DNA: TGCAGCGTTCTCGGTTTAGCCGGGGAGCTGTTTTTT.

This clonotype was seen repeatedly, ten times or more. The gene calls are TRBV30 and TRBJ2-7; D gene uncertain. The germline gives CDR1 GTSNPN, CDR2 SVGIG (reference sequence). The CDR3 totals 11 residues. Trimming pared 1 base from V and 4 bases from J, leaving 5 bases between. Written as DNA, the CDR3 is TGTGCCTGGAGTGATCGTTACGAGCAGTACTTC. Protein sequence: CAWSDRYEQYF.

This clonotype was counted many times. The chain employs TRBV12-3 or TRBV12-4 and TRBJ2-3; 9 bases are a match to TRBD2. The CDR3 runs 17 residues. V shed 0 bases, J shed 0 bases, and the junction held 4 bases outside the gene matches. The DNA of the CDR3 is TGTGCCAGCAGTTTAGCGGGACTAGCCTCTAGCACAGATACGCAGTATTTT. This translates into CASSLAGLASSTDTQYF.

This clonotype was seen a few times. The chain combines TRBV15 with TRBJ1-6, with unresolved D. Germline loops: CDR1 LNHNV, CDR2 YYDKDF (reference sequence). Trimming took 1 base from V and 7 from J, leaving 17 bases between them. The CDR3 sequence is 17 residues long. CDR3 amino acids: CATSRARPHPGNSPLHF. The CDR3 DNA follows: TGTGCCACCAGCAGAGCGAGACCACACCCGGGGAATTCACCCCTCCACTTT.

As for this clonotype: A much larger clone lies a single base off, so this may be a read error. This chain joins TRBV20-1 and TRBJ2-5, with TRBD2 as a possible D gene (5 bases). The CDR3 is made up of 12 amino acids. Trimming shortened V by 3 bases and J by 2 bases, and 7 bases separated the two germline ends. The V gene's germline CDR1 is DFQATT and CDR2 SNEGSKA (reference sequence). In DNA, the CDR3 is TGCAGTGCTAGCTGGGAGCAAGAGACCCAGTACTTC. Its translation is CSASWEQETQYF.

In this sample, this clonotype turned up a few times. One junction end disagrees with the germline gene, perhaps due to a read error. The rearrangement links TRBV7-7 to TRBJ2-1; either TRBD1 or TRBD2 may supply D (6 bases each). CDR3 size: 15 residues. Germline V gene sequence: CDR1 SSHAT, CDR2 FNYEAQ (reference sequence). CDR3 protein: CASSLAQGLQSEQFF. The CDR3 bases are TGTGCTAGCAGCTTAGCACAGGGACTTCAGAGTGAGCAGTTCTTC.

The table lists this clonotype with many counts. The chain carries TRBV5-5 and TRBJ1-2; no reliable D call. The CDR3 covers 13 residues. From germline, CDR1 is SGHKS and CDR2 YYEKEE (reference sequence). The V end was cut by 1 base, the J end by 4 bases, with 8 bases between. CDR3 coding DNA: TGTGCCAGCAGCTTGCCAGCGGGCTATGGCTACACCTTC. Its translation: CASSLPAGYGYTF.

Only a few counts were recorded for this clonotype. The gene calls are TRBV29-1 and TRBJ2-3; 7 bases are shared with TRBD1. This CDR3 is built from 13 residues. Germline loops: CDR1 SQVTM, CDR2 ANQGSEA. Trimming removed 6 bases from V and 6 bases from J; junction bases left unmatched: 9. CDR3: CSVRGRSLDTQYF. The CDR3 DNA reads as TGCAGCGTAAGGGGGCGGAGTCTGGATACGCAGTATTTT.

This clonotype showed up many times. The CDR3 DNA reads TGTGCCAGCAGCTCACCGGGACTAGACTACACCGGGGAGCTGTTTTTT. Its translation: CASSSPGLDYTGELFF. This chain connects TRBV7-2 to TRBJ2-2, with TRBD2 matching over 8 bases. V shed 4 bases, J shed 3 bases, and the junction held 7 bases outside the gene matches. Germline values: CDR1 SGHTA, CDR2 FQGNSA. This CDR3 is built from 16 residues.

This chain links TRBV20-1 with TRBJ2-2; the D is unclear. The CDR3 is made up of 15 amino acids. The V gene lost 0 bases and the J gene lost 3 bases, with 11 bases spanning the gap. The germline gives CDR1 DFQATT, CDR2 SNEGSKA (reference sequence). The CDR3 sequence is CSARDNTFYTGELFF. CDR3 in DNA: TGCAGTGCTAGAGATAATACTTTCTACACCGGGGAGCTGTTTTTT.

The rearrangement links TRBV20-1 to TRBJ2-1; 7 bases align to TRBD1. Per the germline V gene, CDR1 is DFQATT and CDR2 is SNEGSKA (reference sequence). The trim removed 5 bases at V and 0 bases at J, leaving 4 bases unmatched. The CDR3 is 14 amino acids. In DNA form, the CDR3 reads TGCAGTGCTCGACAGGGAAACTCCTACAATGAGCAGTTCTTC. Translated: CSARQGNSYNEQFF.

V gene TRBV18 combines with J gene TRBJ2-7; unclear D gene. Trimming removed 3 bases from V and 9 bases from J, with 18 bases in between. Germline values: CDR1 KGHSH, CDR2 LQKENI. There are 14 residues in the CDR3. The CDR3 spells CASSPTADLRGQYF. The CDR3, as DNA: TGTGCCAGCTCACCCACAGCCGACTTACGAGGGCAGTACTTC.

This clonotype was seen ten or more times. V and J are TRBV7-6 and TRBJ2-2; 14 nucleotides align to TRBD2. The CDR3 spans 20 residues. The V gene's germline CDR1 is SGHVS and CDR2 FNYEAQ. V gave up 0 bases and J gave up 1 base; unmatched junction bases: 7. CDR3 nucleotide sequence: TGTGCCAGCAGCTTAGCGGCCCCTGGGACTAGCGGGGGGAACACCGGGGAGCTGTTTTTT. The encoded protein is CASSLAAPGTSGGNTGELFF.

Many counts were recorded for this clonotype. CDR3 amino acids: CASSVENSNEKLFF. DNA of the CDR3: TGTGCCAGCAGTGTTGAGAACTCCAATGAAAAACTGTTTTTT. The genes are TRBV2 and TRBJ1-4; no reliable D call. This CDR3 comprises 14 residues. V shed 4 bases and J shed 5 bases, with 11 bases lying between them. CDR1 and CDR2 from the germline V gene are SNHLY and FYNNEI.

This clonotype appeared a few times. This chain joins TRBV29-1 and TRBJ2-7; D might be TRBD1 (7 bases). The CDR3 has 15 amino acids. The germline gives CDR1 SQVTM, CDR2 ANQGSEA. Trimming stripped 0 bases from V and 3 bases from J, with 15 bases between. The CDR3 nucleotides read TGCAGCGTTGAAGATATGTCAGGGGGGAACTACGAGCAGTACTTC. Amino acid sequence: CSVEDMSGGNYEQYF.

The rearrangement joins TRBV15 to TRBJ1-1, with D perhaps matching TRBD1 (5 bases). Germline V CDR1 and CDR2: LNHNV, YYDKDF (reference sequence). V lost 0 bases and J lost 0, with 11 bases in between. This CDR3 has 16 residues. The CDR3 nucleotides read TGTGCCACCAGCAGAGATCGGGTAGGGGTGAACACTGAAGCTTTCTTT. Protein sequence: CATSRDRVGVNTEAFF.

This clonotype was recorded a few times. The rearrangement uses TRBV20-1 and TRBJ2-1; TRBD1 agrees at 8 bases. The CDR3 contains 15 residues. Germline V gene lookup returns CDR1 DFQATT and CDR2 SNEGSKA (reference sequence). Losses at the gene ends were 3 bases for V and 2 bases for J; bases not matched to a gene: 6. The CDR3 loop reads CSARDPGQAYNEQFF. Written as DNA, the CDR3 is TGCAGTGCTAGGGATCCGGGACAGGCCTACAATGAGCAGTTCTTC.

This chain uses TRBV10-2 with TRBJ2-1; no definite D call. Trimming removed 6 bases at V and 5 bases at J, with 8 bases between. The CDR3 loop spans 12 amino acids. Per germline, CDR1 WSHSY and CDR2 SAAADI. The chain's CDR3 is CASRVLDNEQFF. CDR3 bases: TGCGCCAGCAGGGTCCTGGACAATGAGCAGTTCTTC.

As concerns this clonotype: This may arise from a read error, as a much more abundant clone is one base away. The chain links TRBV5-1 to TRBJ2-3; possible D gene TRBD2, 5 bases. This CDR3 spans 15 amino acids. Germline V gene data show CDR1 as SGHRS and CDR2 as YFSETQ. DNA for the CDR3: TGCGCCAGCAGCCGCGAAGAACCTAGCACAGATTCGCAGTATTTT. Translating gives CASSREEPSTDSQYF. Variable domain in full (rest from reference TRBV5-1 and TRBJ2-3): KAGVTQTPRYLIKTRGQQVTLSCSPISGHRSVSWYQQTPGQGLQFLFEYFSETQRNKGNFPGRFSGRQFSNSRSEMNVSTLELGDSALYLCASSREEPSTDSQYFGPGTRLTVL.

For the CDR3, the DNA is TGCAGTGCAATAACAAGCGGAACTAATGAAAAACTGTTTTTT. Its protein is CSAITSGTNEKLFF. J is TRBJ1-4 and V is TRBV20-1; D gene uncertain. Trimming shortened V by 6 bases and J by 1 base, and 12 bases separated the two germline ends. The CDR3 runs 14 residues. Per germline, CDR1 DFQATT and CDR2 SNEGSKA (reference sequence).

This clonotype was found a few times. V usage is TRBV6-5 and J usage is TRBJ2-5, with 8 bases that match TRBD2. This CDR3 region has 16 residues. Germline values: CDR1 MNHEY, CDR2 SVGAGI. With V trimmed by 0 bases and J by 6 bases, 9 bases remained unmatched. CDR3 amino acids: CASSYSIMGTRKTQYF. CDR3 DNA: TGTGCCAGCAGTTACTCGATTATGGGGACTAGGAAGACCCAGTACTTC.

This clonotype was counted only a few times. The rearrangement uses TRBV20-1 and TRBJ2-3; 7 bases line up with TRBD2. The CDR3 has 17 amino acids. CDR1 DFQATT and CDR2 SNEGSKA come from the germline V gene (reference sequence). Trimming took 3 bases from V and 0 from J; bases not matched to a gene: 12. CDR3 amino acids: CSASSGSLAASTDTQYF. The CDR3 DNA follows: TGCAGTGCTAGTTCAGGTTCGCTAGCGGCTAGCACAGATACGCAGTATTTT.

The rearrangement joins TRBV4-2 to TRBJ2-7; D is perhaps TRBD2 (5 bases). From germline, CDR1 is LGHNA and CDR2 YNFKEQ. The germline V and J ends were trimmed by 0 bases and 4 bases, with 13 bases remaining between them. CDR3 length: 15 residues. CDR3 DNA: TGTGCCAGCAGCCAAGATAAACGGGAAGGGTACGAGCAGTACTTC. This sequence encodes CASSQDKREGYEQYF.

There are a few counts of this clonotype. The chain is built from TRBV14 and TRBJ2-2; possible D gene TRBD1, 5 bases. Germline V gene sequence: CDR1 SGHDN, CDR2 FVKESK. The CDR3 is 15 amino acids. V gave up 4 bases and J gave up 5 bases, with 14 bases separating them. In DNA, the CDR3 is TGTGCCAGCAGCCGGGGCGACGGGCGGACCGGGGAGCTGTTTTTT. Its translation is CASSRGDGRTGELFF.

This sequence joins TRBV20-1 and TRBJ2-7; D is perhaps TRBD1 or TRBD2 (6 bases each). The germline gives CDR1 DFQATT, CDR2 SNEGSKA (reference sequence). The CDR3 consists of 15 residues. Trimming shortened V by 6 bases and J by 5 bases, and 23 bases separated the two germline ends. The CDR3 is CSAPPTMGGLDEQYF. Here the CDR3 DNA reads TGCAGTGCGCCCCCCACGATGGGGGGCTTGGACGAGCAGTACTTC.

This sequence joins TRBV15 and TRBJ2-1; the D gene is possibly TRBD2 (5 bases). The V and J ends lost 0 bases and 5 bases respectively, with 11 bases between them. The CDR3 runs to 15 residues. Germline V CDR1 and CDR2: LNHNV, YYDKDF (reference sequence). CDR3 sequence: CATSRDGRLDNEQFF. CDR3 nucleotide sequence: TGTGCCACCAGCAGAGATGGGAGACTTGACAATGAGCAGTTCTTC.

The rearrangement joins TRBV6-1 to TRBJ1-4, with 9 positions matching TRBD1. The germline V gene encodes CDR1 MNHNS and CDR2 SASEGT. This CDR3 has 15 amino acids. V dropped 10 bases and J dropped 10; count of bases not matched to a gene: 16. CDR3 DNA: TGTGCCACCAAAGCTCCAGGGACAGGGTGGGGAAAACTGTTTTTT. Protein sequence: CATKAPGTGWGKLFF.

This clonotype appeared many times. The chain joins TRBV20-1 to TRBJ1-2; D remains ambiguous. CDR1 and CDR2 from the germline V gene are DFQATT and SNEGSKA (reference sequence). CDR3 length: 11 amino acids. Trimming took off 6 bases at V and 7 bases at J, with 12 bases between the two ends. CDR3 amino acids: CSALKLSGYTF. In DNA, the CDR3 is TGCAGTGCCCTTAAACTCTCTGGCTACACCTTC.